A single sample gave rise to the 25 T cell receptor beta chains below, sequenced in a study of beta chain features in type 1 diabetes. Whole-study results and caveats: Shortening that was moderate but significant affected the TCRB CDR3s of Type 1 diabetes patients in all four CD4+ subsets.

The sequenced template was cDNA made from the entire isolated RNA. Sequencing was performed with immunoSEQ multiplex PCR; in TCRdb, only in-frame clones are kept and a portion is missing. The sample lists hundreds of thousands of clones; roughly 15% were seen once. These receptors' antigens are unknown. Sequences were obtained from naive CD4+ T cells from blood. The receptors were sampled from a young man with type 1 diabetes.

This clone has a handful of counts. This chain connects TRBV14 to TRBJ2-7; weak D call: TRBD1 (5 bases). Germline V gene data show CDR1 as SGHDN and CDR2 as FVKESK. The CDR3 extends over 15 amino acids. Trimming left V 3 bases short and J 4 bases short, with 16 bases between. As DNA, the CDR3 is TGTGCCAGCAGCCAGGGGCACAATGGTTATTACGAGCAGTACTTC. Encoded protein: CASSQGHNGYYEQYF.

Only a few counts were recorded for this clone. This chain connects TRBV19 to TRBJ2-1; D is possibly TRBD2 (6 bases). The germline V gene encodes CDR1 LNHDA and CDR2 SQIVND (reference sequence). V shed 7 bases and J shed 4 bases, with 11 bases lying between them. CDR3 length equals 13 residues. In DNA form, the CDR3 reads TGTGCCAGTACGGAGGGACTTTACAATGAGCAGTTCTTC. It translates to CASTEGLYNEQFF.

V is TRBV9 and J is TRBJ2-3; 7 bases align to TRBD2. CDR1 is SGDLS, CDR2 YYNGEE, per germline. The CDR3 extends over 16 amino acids. With 0 bases clipped from V and 0 bases from J, the junction kept 4 bases outside the gene matches. CDR3 residues: CASSVAAGISTDTQYF. The CDR3 DNA is TGTGCCAGCAGCGTAGCAGCGGGGATTAGCACAGATACGCAGTATTTT.

The CDR3 bases are TGTGCCAGCAGCTCAGGACTAGAAAACACAGATACGCAGTATTTT. It codes for CASSSGLENTDTQYF. This sequence joins TRBV5-4 and TRBJ2-3; 7 bases agree with TRBD2. This CDR3 comprises 15 residues. CDR1 SGHNT and CDR2 YYREEE come from the germline V gene (reference sequence). V gave up 3 bases and J gave up 2 bases; unmatched junction bases: 6.

This clone was recorded a few times. The gene calls are TRBV5-1 and TRBJ2-1, with D hard to call. The germline V gene encodes CDR1 SGHRS and CDR2 YFSETQ. V was cut by 4 bases and J by 5 bases, with 4 bases left in between. CDR3 length: 11 residues. In DNA form, the CDR3 reads TGCGCCAGCAGCCCTGACAATGAGCAGTTCTTC. It is translated as CASSPDNEQFF.

This clone was observed a handful of times. This rearrangement joins TRBV5-1 to TRBJ2-7; D perhaps matches TRBD2 (5 bases). Germline values: CDR1 SGHRS, CDR2 YFSETQ. V gave up 0 bases and J gave up 5 bases, with 6 bases separating them. There are 12 residues in the CDR3. CDR3: CASSLAGNEQYF. The CDR3 bases are TGCGCCAGCAGCTTGGCGGGGAACGAGCAGTACTTC.

The V and J genes are TRBV18 and TRBJ1-4; D is perhaps TRBD1 (6 bases). V was trimmed by 2 bases and J by 5 bases, leaving 15 bases between them. This CDR3 is 16 amino acids long. Germline V gives CDR1 KGHSH, CDR2 LQKENI. The CDR3, as DNA: TGTGCCAGCTCACCAAGATTTACAGGGATCAATGAAAAACTGTTTTTT. Encoded protein: CASSPRFTGINEKLFF.

Note on this clone: Germline and junction disagree at one end, which may indicate a read error. The chain carries TRBV9 and TRBJ2-3, with TRBD2 matching 9 bases. The CDR3 consists of 15 residues. Germline V gene data show CDR1 as SGDLS and CDR2 as YYNGEE. CDR3 DNA: TGTGCCAGCAGCGTAGCCGGGACTAGCATAGATACGCAGTATTTT. It encodes CASSVAGTSIDTQYF.

This clone has only a few counts. This sequence joins TRBV7-2 and TRBJ1-5; tentative D call: TRBD1 (5 bases). The V end was cut by 2 bases, the J end by 7 bases, with 15 bases between. Germline V gene sequence: CDR1 SGHTA, CDR2 FQGNSA. CDR3 length: 15 residues. DNA of the CDR3: TGTGCCAGCAGCTTATACGGGGGAGGCTGGCAGCCCCAGCATTTT. It yields the protein CASSLYGGGWQPQHF. Using reference TRBV7-2 and TRBJ1-5 for the parts outside the CDR3, the full variable domain is GAGVSQSPSNKVTEKGKDVELRCDPISGHTALYWYRQSLGQGLEFLIYFQGNSAPDKSGLPSDRFSAERTGGSVSTLTIQRTQQEDSAVYLCASSLYGGGWQPQHFGDGTRLSIL.

J is TRBJ2-1 and V is TRBV7-2; TRBD2 matches 7 bases. The CDR3 is 15 amino acids. Trimming removed 4 bases from V and 2 bases from J; junction bases left unmatched: 5. Germline-derived CDR1 and CDR2 are SGHTA and FQGNSA. CDR3 bases: TGTGCCAGCAGCTCCGGACTAGGACCCTACAATGAGCAGTTCTTC. Translation: CASSSGLGPYNEQFF.

This clone has a handful of counts. The rearrangement uses TRBV18 and TRBJ1-4; 9 bases map to TRBD1. The J segment lost 6 bases and the V segment lost 2 bases, leaving 1 base of the junction unmatched. This CDR3 has 14 amino acids. The V gene's germline CDR1 is KGHSH and CDR2 LQKENI. CDR3: CASSPGTGYEKLFF. Written as DNA, the CDR3 is TGTGCCAGCTCACCAGGGACAGGGTATGAAAAACTGTTTTTT.

This clone was detected a few times. This chain connects TRBV2 to TRBJ2-7; 9 bases map to TRBD1. V dropped 8 bases and J dropped 0; count of bases not matched to a gene: 5. Germline CDR1 SNHLY, CDR2 FYNNEI. The CDR3 contains 14 residues. CDR3 protein: CASSKGQGSYEQYF. Written as DNA, the CDR3 is TGTGCCAGCTCAAAGGGACAGGGCTCCTACGAGCAGTACTTC.

The V call is TRBV5-4, the J call TRBJ1-1; 10 bases match TRBD1. After removal of 3 bases from V and 1 base from J, the junction contained 3 bases not matched to a gene. The CDR3 spans 15 residues. Germline values: CDR1 SGHNT, CDR2 YYREEE (reference sequence). In nucleotides, the CDR3 is TGTGCCAGCAGCTCGGACAGGGGGAAGAACACTGAAGCTTTCTTT. Amino acid sequence: CASSSDRGKNTEAFF.

This clone occurred a few times. The V call is TRBV5-1, the J call TRBJ2-5, with D possibly being TRBD1 (5 bases). The V end lost 2 bases, the J end lost 2 bases, and 10 bases lay between the germline ends. The CDR3 is 14 amino acids. CDR1 is SGHRS and CDR2 is YFSETQ in the germline V gene. CDR3 protein: CASSFRHRQETQYF. The CDR3 DNA is TGCGCCAGCAGCTTCAGGCACAGGCAAGAGACCCAGTACTTC.

Only a few counts were recorded for this clone. This sequence joins TRBV7-2 and TRBJ2-3; 7 bases fit TRBD2. There are 15 residues in the CDR3. V gave up 5 bases and J gave up 8 bases; unmatched junction bases: 13. From germline, CDR1 is SGHTA and CDR2 FQGNSA. The CDR3 is CASSPGSTWGGTQYF. Here the CDR3 DNA reads TGTGCCAGCAGCCCAGGGTCAACTTGGGGGGGTACGCAGTATTTT.

The sample holds a few counts of this clone. In DNA, the CDR3 is TGTGCCAGCAGTTCCAGAACTGAAGCTTTCTTT. It codes for CASSSRTEAFF. The gene calls are TRBV28 and TRBJ1-1; D uncertain. CDR3 length equals 11 residues. Trimming removed 4 bases from V and 5 bases from J, with 5 bases in between. The V gene's germline CDR1 is MDHEN and CDR2 SYDVKM.

This chain links TRBV7-2 with TRBJ1-2, with 7 bases fitting TRBD1. In germline, CDR1 is SGHTA, CDR2 FQGNSA. The CDR3 loop spans 14 amino acids. Unmatched junction bases numbered 5, after V lost 5 bases and J lost 2 bases. The CDR3 nucleotides are TGTGCCAGCAGCCCGATGGACAGGAACTATGGCTACACCTTC. Translating it yields CASSPMDRNYGYTF. The full variable domain, in which reference TRBV7-2 and TRBJ1-2 provide the parts outside the CDR3, is GAGVSQSPSNKVTEKGKDVELRCDPISGHTALYWYRQSLGQGLEFLIYFQGNSAPDKSGLPSDRFSAERTGGSVSTLTIQRTQQEDSAVYLCASSPMDRNYGYTFGSGTRLTVV.

The V gene is TRBV5-4, the J gene TRBJ2-1; 9 bases fit TRBD1. From germline, CDR1 is SGHNT and CDR2 YYREEE (reference sequence). The CDR3 extends over 16 amino acids. V dropped 1 base and J dropped 4; count of bases not matched to a gene: 6. The CDR3 DNA follows: TGTGCCAGCAGCTTGATTGGGACAGGGAATTACAATGAGCAGTTCTTC. Translated: CASSLIGTGNYNEQFF.

The genes are TRBV5-4 and TRBJ2-2, with a tentative D call TRBD1 (5 bases). CDR1 is SGHNT and CDR2 is YYREEE in the germline V gene (reference sequence). The CDR3 contains 16 residues. V was clipped by 0 bases and J by 0 bases, with 9 bases between them. CDR3 protein: CASSLDRRSNTGELFF. The CDR3, as DNA: TGTGCCAGCAGCTTGGACAGGCGATCGAACACCGGGGAGCTGTTTTTT.

V and J are TRBV5-1 and TRBJ2-7; D remains unclear. The CDR3 has 16 amino acids. Trimming took 4 bases from V and 6 from J, leaving 23 bases between them. CDR1 and CDR2 (germline): SGHRS, YFSETQ. The CDR3 coding sequence is TGCGCCAGCAGCCCCGGTTTGGAGCCGTGGGTTGGCGAGCAGTACTTC. Translation gives CASSPGLEPWVGEQYF.

V is TRBV13 and J is TRBJ1-1; no clear D gene. CDR1 is PRHDT, CDR2 FYEKMQ, per germline (reference sequence). The CDR3 is 11 amino acids. With 2 bases removed from V and 14 bases from J, the gap between germline ends came to 12 bases. DNA for the CDR3: TGTGCCAGCAGCTTACGTCCGGAGCGCTTCTTT. Its protein product is CASSLRPERFF.

The table lists this clone with a few counts. At the DNA level, this CDR3 is encoded by other sequences in the same sample as well. The V and J genes are TRBV9 and TRBJ2-2; a weak D match, TRBD2 (6 bases). CDR3 length equals 14 residues. With 0 bases removed from V and 4 bases from J, the gap between germline ends came to 7 bases. The V gene's germline CDR1 is SGDLS and CDR2 YYNGEE. The CDR3 region is CASSVGTTTGELFF. In DNA form, the CDR3 reads TGTGCCAGCAGCGTAGGGACTACCACCGGGGAGCTGTTTTTT.

About this clone itself: The same CDR3 arises from other DNA sequences in this sample as well. This chain's CDR3 is CASSLGLAGGETQYF. CDR3 coding DNA: TGTGCCAGCAGCTTGGGGCTAGCCGGTGGAGAGACCCAGTACTTC. This sequence joins TRBV5-4 and TRBJ2-5; D may be TRBD2 (5 bases). Trimming shortened V by 0 bases and J by 4 bases, and 13 bases separated the two germline ends. The CDR3 spans 15 residues. Germline loops: CDR1 SGHNT, CDR2 YYREEE (reference sequence).

This chain connects TRBV28 to TRBJ2-3, with a possible D match to TRBD1 (5 bases). V was clipped by 5 bases and J by 2 bases, with 14 bases between them. Per germline, CDR1 MDHEN and CDR2 SYDVKM. The CDR3 runs 15 residues. CDR3 bases: TGTGCCAGCAGTCGACCCGGACAAAACACAGATACGCAGTATTTT. Its protein product is CASSRPGQNTDTQYF.

This clone was observed a few times. The chain carries TRBV6-5 and TRBJ2-2; 9 positions match TRBD1. Germline assignment: CDR1 MNHEY and CDR2 SVGAGI. The CDR3 consists of 14 residues. V was clipped by 6 bases and J by 9 bases; unmatched bases: 8. The CDR3 region has the DNA TGTGCCAGCAGCTCCGGGACAGGGTTGAGGGAGCTGTTTTTT. The encoded protein is CASSSGTGLRELFF.